These T cell receptor beta chains were read from a single sample in a study of graft-versus-host responses after intestinal transplantation. Sequencing was performed with immunoSEQ multiplex PCR; in TCRdb, only in-frame clones are kept and a portion is missing. In the table there are about 38,000 clones, 80% to 85% of which are singletons. The sample consisted of PBMCs, taken about 1,000 days after transplant. These receptors were collected from a human patient who received an intestinal transplant, so some T cells may come from the graft donor. Both conserved end residues are part of each CDR3. Each record gives: clone size, J gene, D gene, V gene, CDR3 DNA, CDR3 protein. The D gene is left open where the match is weak. For some rows the clone size is stated as once, few or many, or as a class when expanded; others skip it.

size: NA
J: TRBJ2-7
D: NA
V: TRBV11-1
DNA: TGTGCCAGCAGCTTTGGACAGACCGGCACCTACGAGCAGTACTTC
CDR3: CASSFGQTGTYEQYF

size: NA
J: TRBJ2-5
D: NA
V: TRBV5-1
DNA: TGCGCCAGCAGCTTTAGCCCGTGGGAACTCCCCCGAGAGACCCAGTACTTC
CDR3: CASSFSPWELPRETQYF

size: few
J: TRBJ1-2
D: NA
V: TRBV14
DNA: TGTGCCAGCAGCCAAGGGACAGATGGCTACACCTTC
CDR3: CASSQGTDGYTF

size: once
J: TRBJ2-7
D: TRBD1
V: TRBV6-1
DNA: TGTGCCAGCAGGTGGACAGGGGGTAACGAGCAGTACTTC
CDR3: CASRWTGGNEQYF

size: once
J: TRBJ2-7
D: TRBD1
V: TRBV10-3
DNA: TGTGCCATTTCCTTACAGGGGGCCCCAGGGTACGAGCAGTACTTC
CDR3: CAISLQGAPGYEQYF

size: NA
J: TRBJ1-1
D: NA
V: TRBV5-6
DNA: TGTGCCAGCAGCTTGGGTGGTGCGGACATTAACACTGAAGCTTTCTTT
CDR3: CASSLGGADINTEAFF

size: NA
J: TRBJ1-1
D: NA
V: TRBV28
DNA: TGTGCCAGCAGGGATGCAGCTTTTTCGAGCACTGAAGCTTTCTTT
CDR3: CASRDAAFSSTEAFF

size: NA
J: TRBJ2-7
D: TRBD1
V: TRBV5-1
DNA: TGCGCCAGCAGCTTGGGACAGGGGTGGACCTACGAGCAGTACTTC
CDR3: CASSLGQGWTYEQYF

size: NA
J: TRBJ1-1
D: NA
V: TRBV9
DNA: TGTGCCAGCAGCGTAGACGGGACTGAAGCTTTCTTT
CDR3: CASSVDGTEAFF

size: NA
J: TRBJ2-7
D: NA
V: TRBV27
DNA: TGTGCCAGCAGTTTAGCCGGCAGATCCTACGAGCAGTACTTC
CDR3: CASSLAGRSYEQYF

size: NA
J: TRBJ2-1
D: TRBD2
V: TRBV6-1
DNA: TGTGCCAGCAGTGGGCAAGGACTAGCGCCCAACAATGAGCAGTTCTTC
CDR3: CASSGQGLAPNNEQFF

size: NA
J: TRBJ2-5
D: NA
V: TRBV21-1
DNA: TGTGCCAGCACCTCCCACAGGGATCCCAGTCAGACCCAGTACTTC
CDR3: CASTSHRDPSQTQYF

size: NA
J: TRBJ2-4
D: NA
V: TRBV11-2
DNA: TGTGCCAGCAGCTTAGAGGCAGTAGGGGTAGCCAAAAACATTCAGTACTTC
CDR3: CASSLEAVGVAKNIQYF